A selection of T cell receptor beta chains follows, all from one sample in a study of T-cell reconstitution after alpha-beta-depleted transplantation in children. TCRdb reprocessed the PCR reads with MiXCR, giving one entry per CDR3 protein. The sample has about 300,000 distinct CDR3 sequences; 6% to 10% are singletons. The source was peripheral blood, collected 360 days after TCRalphabeta/CD19-depleted stem cell transplant. The origin of the receptors is a female patient younger than 10 who had a stem cell transplant for Fanconi anemia, so the T cells may come from the graft donor. Both conserved end residues are part of each CDR3. A D gene is named only where the DNA matches it firmly. For some rows the clone size is stated as once, few or many, or as a class when expanded; others skip it.

J gene | V gene | clone size | D gene | CDR3 DNA | CDR3 protein
TRBJ2-1 | TRBV7-8 | many | TRBD2 | TGTGCCAGCAGCTTAAGGACTAGCGGGGGCTCCTACAATGAGCAGTTCTTC | CASSLRTSGGSYNEQFF
TRBJ2-5 | TRBV29-1 | many | NA | TGCAGCGTTGAAGAAACGACACCCTCGGGGACCCAGTACTTC | CSVEETTPSGTQYF
TRBJ1-1 | TRBV20-1 | many | NA | TGCAGTGCTAGAGATGATAGCACTGAAGCTTTCTTT | CSARDDSTEAFF
TRBJ2-3 | TRBV12-3/TRBV12-4 | many | NA | TGTGCCAGCAGTTTAATATCAGGGGTGACAGATACGCAGTATTTT | CASSLISGVTDTQYF
TRBJ2-3 | TRBV7-8 | many | NA | TGTGCCAGCAGCTATGCCAGCCGAACAGATACGCAGTATTTT | CASSYASRTDTQYF
TRBJ2-3 | TRBV7-3 | many | TRBD2 | TGTGCCAGCAGCTGGACTAGCGGGAGGACAGATACGCAGTATTTT | CASSWTSGRTDTQYF
TRBJ2-1 | TRBV12-5 | many | NA | TGTGCTAGTGGTTTGACCGGTAACAATGAGCAGTTCTTC | CASGLTGNNEQFF
TRBJ2-5 | TRBV20-1 | many | NA | TGCAGTGCTAGAACCGGCGAGACCCAGTACTTC | CSARTGETQYF
TRBJ2-1 | TRBV5-1 | many | TRBD2 | TGCGCCAGCAGCTTTAGCGGGAGGAGCTACAATGAGCAGTTCTTC | CASSFSGRSYNEQFF
TRBJ2-4 | TRBV2 | NA | TRBD1 | TGTGCCAGCAGTTTTGACAGGGCGAGATTTGATATTCAGTACTTC | CASSFDRARFDIQYF
TRBJ2-5 | TRBV12-3/TRBV12-4 | many | TRBD2 | TGTGCCAGCAGACCTAGCGGGGGGACTCAAGAGACCCAGTACTTC | CASRPSGGTQETQYF
TRBJ2-2 | TRBV12-3/TRBV12-4 | many | NA | TGTGCCAGCAGCCTAGGACACAACACCGGGGAGCTGTTTTTT | CASSLGHNTGELFF
TRBJ1-2 | TRBV29-1 | many | NA | TGCAGCGTGGGAGACGACACGCTGGGTGGCTACACCTTC | CSVGDDTLGGYTF
TRBJ2-3 | TRBV12-3/TRBV12-4 | many | NA | TGTGCCAGCAGCTTACTCATCACAGATACGCAGTATTTT | CASSLLITDTQYF
TRBJ2-7 | TRBV6-5 | NA | NA | TGTGCCAGCAGTTACTCACAGAGCTCCTACGAGCAGTACTTC | CASSYSQSSYEQYF
TRBJ2-1 | TRBV28 | many | TRBD2 | TGTGCCAGCAGTTGGGGGACTAGCGGGAGGGTCGATGAGCAGTTCTTC | CASSWGTSGRVDEQFF
TRBJ1-1 | TRBV12-3/TRBV12-4 | many | NA | TGTGCCAGCAGTATCACAGGGAGTGCTGAAGCTTTCTTT | CASSITGSAEAFF
TRBJ2-1 | TRBV12-3/TRBV12-4 | many | NA | TGTGCCAGCAGTTTATTAGGCGAAGTGCACCTCTACAATGAGCAGTTCTTC | CASSLLGEVHLYNEQFF
TRBJ1-1 | TRBV3-1 | NA | NA | TGTGCCAGCAGCAATCAATTTGACACTGAAGCTTTCTTT | CASSNQFDTEAFF
TRBJ1-2 | TRBV3-1 | few | NA | TGTGCCAGCAGCCGAAGAGGAGGGGTGGAAGGCTACACCTTC | CASSRRGGVEGYTF
TRBJ1-1 | TRBV5-1 | many | NA | TGCGCCAGCAGCCTTGGACAGAACTTATTTTTCTTT | CASSLGQNLFFF
TRBJ1-2 | TRBV5-5 | many | NA | TGTGCCAGCAGCCCGTCGGATGGCTACACCTTC | CASSPSDGYTF
TRBJ1-4 | TRBV6-1 | NA | TRBD1 | TGTGCCAGCAGTCATATTCTGGGACAGGGATCTGAAAAACTGTTTTTT | CASSHILGQGSEKLFF
TRBJ2-1 | TRBV21-1 | few | NA | TGTGCCAGCAGCAAAGATTTGCTCACTGGACTTATAAGCTCCTACAATGAGCAGTTCTTC | CASSKDLLTGLISSYNEQFF
TRBJ1-2 | TRBV29-1 | many | NA | TGCAGCGTAGCTGGGTCTAACTATGGCTACACCTTC | CSVAGSNYGYTF
TRBJ2-5 | TRBV5-1 | many | TRBD2 | TGCGCCAGCAGCATGGGCGGGGGAGAAGAGACCCAGTACTTC | CASSMGGGEETQYF
TRBJ2-4 | TRBV4-1 | NA | NA | TGCGCCAGCAGCCAAGATGGGGCACTCGTAGCCAAAAACATTCAGTACTTC | CASSQDGALVAKNIQYF
TRBJ2-3 | TRBV7-7 | NA | TRBD2 | TGTGCTAGCAGCTTAGATACCGGACTAGCGGGAAGGGATACGCAGTATTTT | CASSLDTGLAGRDTQYF
TRBJ2-3 | TRBV7-2 | many | TRBD2 | TGTGCCAGCAGCTTATGGGGCGGGGGGGACACAGATACGCAGTATTTT | CASSLWGGGDTDTQYF
TRBJ2-1 | TRBV20-1 | NA | NA | TGCAGCGCGGACTCGGGGGGCCCCAACCCCCCCGCATACAATGAGCAGTTCTTC | CSADSGGPNPPAYNEQFF
TRBJ1-2 | TRBV6-5 | many | TRBD1 | TGTGCCAGCAGTTACTTTCGACAGGGGGCTAACTATGGCTACACCTTC | CASSYFRQGANYGYTF
TRBJ2-3 | TRBV7-6 | many | TRBD2 | TGTGCCAGCAGCTTAGGCGGGACTAGCGGGGGGACTGTATTT | CASSLGGTSGGTVF
TRBJ1-1 | TRBV6-5 | few | NA | TGTGCCAGCAGTTACAACGGCGCCCGGGGTGTGCCTGAAGCTTTCTTT | CASSYNGARGVPEAFF
TRBJ2-1 | TRBV20-1 | many | TRBD2 | TGCAGTGCCATGGGGCGGGGGGCGGTAAATGAGCAGTTCTTC | CSAMGRGAVNEQFF
TRBJ1-3 | TRBV7-2 | many | NA | TGTGCCAGCAGTTTTGTAGGGGGGCTTGGAAACACCATATATTTT | CASSFVGGLGNTIYF
TRBJ2-1 | TRBV7-9 | many | NA | TGTGCCAGCAGTCCAGGGTTTGTCGGAAATGAGCAGTTCTTC | CASSPGFVGNEQFF
TRBJ1-5 | TRBV12-3/TRBV12-4 | many | NA | TGTGCCAGCAGTTTATCTGAGCCCCAGCATTTT | CASSLSEPQHF
TRBJ2-3 | TRBV28 | many | TRBD2 | TGTGCCAGCAGTTTTCAGAGAGGGACTAAGGGGCCCTACACAGATACGCAGTATTTT | CASSFQRGTKGPYTDTQYF
TRBJ1-2 | TRBV10-3 | many | NA | TGTGCCATCAGTGCCGGGGGGCGAACTAACTATGGCTACACCTTC | CAISAGGRTNYGYTF
TRBJ2-2 | TRBV19 | NA | NA | TGTGCCAGTAGTACGACAGCGAACACCGGGGAGCTGTTTTTT | CASSTTANTGELFF
TRBJ2-4 | TRBV6-2/TRBV6-3 | few | TRBD1 | TGTGCCAGCAGTCCAGGGGGCCAGGGCATTCAGTACTTC | CASSPGGQGIQYF
TRBJ1-1 | TRBV5-1 | many | NA | TGCGCCAGCAGCTCCGACGTACCTGAAGCTTTCTTT | CASSSDVPEAFF
TRBJ1-1 | TRBV29-1 | many | NA | TGCAGCGTTGAAGGCCCTGGGGGGGACACTGAAGCTTTCTTT | CSVEGPGGDTEAFF
TRBJ1-2 | TRBV20-1 | many | NA | TGCAGTGCTAGTGGGGGGGTGGTCTATGGCTACACCTTC | CSASGGVVYGYTF
TRBJ1-2 | TRBV20-1 | few | NA | TGCAGTGTCCGGTCGGGGAACTATGGCTACACCTTC | CSVRSGNYGYTF
TRBJ1-2 | TRBV5-1 | NA | NA | TGCGCCAGCAGCCCGGGCGCGAGACTCCACTATGGCTACACCTTC | CASSPGARLHYGYTF
TRBJ2-5 | TRBV11-2 | few | NA | TGTGCCAGCAGTCCCATAGGGGAGACCCAGTACTTC | CASSPIGETQYF
TRBJ2-2 | TRBV12-3/TRBV12-4 | many | TRBD1 | TGTGCCAGCGTACCGGGACAGGGGTATTCCGGGGAGCTGTTTTTT | CASVPGQGYSGELFF
TRBJ1-1 | TRBV27 | many | NA | TGTGCCAGCAGTTTACGAGCAGGGCAGGGCACTGAAGCTTTCTTT | CASSLRAGQGTEAFF
TRBJ2-3 | TRBV5-6 | many | TRBD2 | TGTGCCAGCAGCGACGGGGGGGGCACAGATACGCAGTATTTT | CASSDGGGTDTQYF
TRBJ1-1 | TRBV4-2 | few | NA | TGTGCCAGCAGCCAAGATACATCCGGCACTGAAGCTTTCTTT | CASSQDTSGTEAFF